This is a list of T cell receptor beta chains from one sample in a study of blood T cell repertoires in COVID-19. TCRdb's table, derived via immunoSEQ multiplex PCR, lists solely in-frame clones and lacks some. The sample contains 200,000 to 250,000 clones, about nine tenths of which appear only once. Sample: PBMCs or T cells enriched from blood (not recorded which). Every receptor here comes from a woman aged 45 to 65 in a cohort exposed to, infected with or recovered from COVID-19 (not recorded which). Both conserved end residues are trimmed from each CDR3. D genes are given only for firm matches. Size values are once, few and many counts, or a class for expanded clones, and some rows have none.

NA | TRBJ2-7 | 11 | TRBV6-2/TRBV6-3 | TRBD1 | ASSQGQGAEQY
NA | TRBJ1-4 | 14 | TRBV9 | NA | ASSVAAKGINEKLF
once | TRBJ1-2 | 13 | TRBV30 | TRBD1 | AWRVLGTGVYGYT
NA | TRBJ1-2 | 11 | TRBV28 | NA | ASRPPRAYGYT
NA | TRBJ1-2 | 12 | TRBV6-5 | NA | ASTSPGDVGGYT
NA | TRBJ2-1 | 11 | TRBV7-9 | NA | ASSQGLYNEQF
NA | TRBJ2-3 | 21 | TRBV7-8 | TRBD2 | AISPRGGLTSGGSIGSTDTQY
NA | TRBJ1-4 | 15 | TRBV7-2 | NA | ASSPVRGQGLNEKLF
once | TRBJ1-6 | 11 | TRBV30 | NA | AGHDRINSPLH
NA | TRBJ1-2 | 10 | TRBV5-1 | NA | ASSLDTYGYT
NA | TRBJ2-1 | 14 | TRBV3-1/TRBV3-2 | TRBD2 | ASSPQAAGDYNEQF
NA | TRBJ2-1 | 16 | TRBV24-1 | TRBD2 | ATSDNKLAGEVYNEQF
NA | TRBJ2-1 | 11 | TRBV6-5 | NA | ASHVPGRNEQF
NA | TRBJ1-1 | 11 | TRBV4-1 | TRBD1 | ASSQPDRSEAF
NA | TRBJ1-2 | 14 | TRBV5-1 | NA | ASHRTETGLNYGYT
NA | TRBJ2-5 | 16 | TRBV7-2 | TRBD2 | ASSLSFRSGGAQETQY
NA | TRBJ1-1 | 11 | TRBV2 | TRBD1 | ASRTGTGTEAF
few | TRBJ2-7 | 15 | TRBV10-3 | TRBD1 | AITPTGGGGRPYEQY
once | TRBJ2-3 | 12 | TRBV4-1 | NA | ASSQLTSTDTQY
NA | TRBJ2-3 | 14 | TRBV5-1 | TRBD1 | ASSLAATGGGDTQY
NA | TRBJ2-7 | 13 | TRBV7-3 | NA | ASSLMSGSAYEQY
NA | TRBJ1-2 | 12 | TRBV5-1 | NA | ASSLAGQNYGYT
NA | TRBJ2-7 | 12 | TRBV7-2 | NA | ASSLSRTLYEQY
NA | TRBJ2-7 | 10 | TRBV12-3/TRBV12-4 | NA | ASSSIPNEQY
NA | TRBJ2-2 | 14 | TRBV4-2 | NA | ASSQEGLSNTGELF
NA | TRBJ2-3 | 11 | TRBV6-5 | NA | ASSYGGTDTQY
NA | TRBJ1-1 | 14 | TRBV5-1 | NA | ATQLIPDRGNTEAF
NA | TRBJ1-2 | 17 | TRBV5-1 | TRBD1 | ASSFLPGTGTEANYGYT
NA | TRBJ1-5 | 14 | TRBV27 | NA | ASSLGGATRNQPQH
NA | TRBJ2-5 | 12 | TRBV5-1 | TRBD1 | ASSSTGSQETQY
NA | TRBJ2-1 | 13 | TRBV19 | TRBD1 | ASSLDRRLYQVQF
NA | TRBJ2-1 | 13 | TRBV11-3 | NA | ASSLEGGGLNEQF
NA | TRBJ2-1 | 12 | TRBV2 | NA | ASSEIGQYNEQF
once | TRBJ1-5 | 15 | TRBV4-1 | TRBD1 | ASSQPPQGASNQPQH
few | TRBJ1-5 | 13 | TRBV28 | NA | ASRSRQVSNQPQH
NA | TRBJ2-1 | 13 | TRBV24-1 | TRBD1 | ATTTTGTGRNEQF
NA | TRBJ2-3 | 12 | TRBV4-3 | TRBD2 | ASSQELAGHTQY
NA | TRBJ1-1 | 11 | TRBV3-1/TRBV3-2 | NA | ASSQGAAPGAF
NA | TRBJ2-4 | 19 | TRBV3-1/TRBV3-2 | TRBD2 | ASSHLPGTSGGALIASIQY
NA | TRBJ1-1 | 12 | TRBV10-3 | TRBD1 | AIKPGQVNTEAF
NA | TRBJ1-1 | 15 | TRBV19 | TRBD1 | ASRSTGGSFYFAEAF
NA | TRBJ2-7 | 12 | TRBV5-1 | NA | ASSLGFRSYEQY
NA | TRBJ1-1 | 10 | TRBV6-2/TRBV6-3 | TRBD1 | ASSYRDREAF
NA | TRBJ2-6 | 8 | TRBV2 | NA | ASSTNVLT
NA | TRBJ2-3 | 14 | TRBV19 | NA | ASSKERGGPTDTQY
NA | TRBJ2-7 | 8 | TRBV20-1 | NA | SAPLAEQY
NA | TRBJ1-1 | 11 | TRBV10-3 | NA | ASRRDFNTEAF
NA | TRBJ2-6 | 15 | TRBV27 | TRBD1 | ASSRDRGRAGANVLT
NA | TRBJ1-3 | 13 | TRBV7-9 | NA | ASSRRGREGNTIY
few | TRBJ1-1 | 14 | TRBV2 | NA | ASSELEGGGGTEAF
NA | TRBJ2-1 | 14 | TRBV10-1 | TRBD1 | ASSPRVGGAYNEQF
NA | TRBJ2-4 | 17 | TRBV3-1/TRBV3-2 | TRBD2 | ASSPRAGTSGGAKNIQY
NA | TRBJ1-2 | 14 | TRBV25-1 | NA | ASSETGPGRVYGYT
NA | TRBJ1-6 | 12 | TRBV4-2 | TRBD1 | ASSQETGDRPLH
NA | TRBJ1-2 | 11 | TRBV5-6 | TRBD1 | ASSSRGNYGYT
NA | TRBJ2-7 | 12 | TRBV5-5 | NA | ASSRRTLKAEQY